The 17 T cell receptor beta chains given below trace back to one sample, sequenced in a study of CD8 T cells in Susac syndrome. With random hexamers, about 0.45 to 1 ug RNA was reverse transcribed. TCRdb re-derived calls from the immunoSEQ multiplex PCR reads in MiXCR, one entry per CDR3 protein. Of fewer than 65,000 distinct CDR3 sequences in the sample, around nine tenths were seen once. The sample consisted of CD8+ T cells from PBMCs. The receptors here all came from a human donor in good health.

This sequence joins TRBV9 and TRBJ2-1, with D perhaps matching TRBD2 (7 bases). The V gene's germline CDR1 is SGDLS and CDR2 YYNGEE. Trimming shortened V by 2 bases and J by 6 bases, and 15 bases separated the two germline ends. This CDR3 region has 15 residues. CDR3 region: CASSVGGGATNEQFF. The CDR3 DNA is TGTGCCAGCAGCGTTGGAGGGGGGGCCACCAATGAGCAGTTCTTC.

The CDR3 coding sequence is TGTGCCAGCAGTTTGGGGACAGTTGAAGCTTTCTTT. It translates to CASSLGTVEAFF. The V gene is TRBV12-3 or TRBV12-4, the J gene TRBJ1-1; TRBD1 matches 7 bases. The CDR3 is made up of 12 amino acids. The ends lost 3 bases at V and 7 bases at J; junction bases unmatched: 2.

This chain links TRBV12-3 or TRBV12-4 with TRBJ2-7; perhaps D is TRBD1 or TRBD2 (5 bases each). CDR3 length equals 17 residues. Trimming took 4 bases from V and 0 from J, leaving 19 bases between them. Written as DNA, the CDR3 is TGTGCCAGCAGTTCTCCGGGGACCGAGAGGGTCTCCTACGAGCAGTACTTC. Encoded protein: CASSSPGTERVSYEQYF.

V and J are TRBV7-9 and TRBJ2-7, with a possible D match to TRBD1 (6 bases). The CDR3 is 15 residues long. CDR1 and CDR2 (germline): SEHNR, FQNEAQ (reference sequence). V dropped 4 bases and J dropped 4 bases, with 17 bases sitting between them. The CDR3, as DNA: TGTGCCAGCAGCTCAACGACAGGAACAGTATACGAGCAGTACTTC. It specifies CASSSTTGTVYEQYF.

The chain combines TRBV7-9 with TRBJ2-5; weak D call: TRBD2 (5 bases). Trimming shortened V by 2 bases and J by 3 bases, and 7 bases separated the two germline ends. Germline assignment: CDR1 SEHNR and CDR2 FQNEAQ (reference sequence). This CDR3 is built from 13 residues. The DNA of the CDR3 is TGTGCCAGCAGCTTAAACGGGGAAGAGACCCAGTACTTC. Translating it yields CASSLNGEETQYF.

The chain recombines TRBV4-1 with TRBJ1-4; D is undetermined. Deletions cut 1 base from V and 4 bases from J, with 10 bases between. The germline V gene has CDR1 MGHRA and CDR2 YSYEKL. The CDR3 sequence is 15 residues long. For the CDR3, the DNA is TGCGCCAGCAGCCAAGGTGTCGGAAGTAATGAAAAACTGTTTTTT. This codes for CASSQGVGSNEKLFF.

CDR3 nucleotide sequence: TGTGCCAGCAGCCAAGGGACAGCGAGCTATGGCTACACCTTC. It is translated as CASSQGTASYGYTF. This rearrangement joins TRBV4-2 to TRBJ1-2, with D maybe TRBD1 (6 bases). This CDR3 has 14 residues. Germline CDR1 is LGHNA and CDR2 is YNFKEQ. V lost 1 base and J 4 bases, leaving 10 bases between the germline ends.

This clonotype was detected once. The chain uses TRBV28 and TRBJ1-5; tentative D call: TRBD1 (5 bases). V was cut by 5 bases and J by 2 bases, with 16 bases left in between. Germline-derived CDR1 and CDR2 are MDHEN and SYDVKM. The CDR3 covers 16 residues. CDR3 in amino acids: CASSASQGRGNQPQHF. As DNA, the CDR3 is TGTGCCAGCAGTGCCTCGCAAGGCAGGGGCAATCAGCCCCAGCATTTT.

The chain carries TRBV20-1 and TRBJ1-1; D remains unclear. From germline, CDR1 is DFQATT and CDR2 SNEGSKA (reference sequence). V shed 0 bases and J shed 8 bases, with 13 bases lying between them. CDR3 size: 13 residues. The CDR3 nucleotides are TGCAGTGCTAGAGATTTTAGGGTGACCGAAGCTTTCTTT. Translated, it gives CSARDFRVTEAFF.

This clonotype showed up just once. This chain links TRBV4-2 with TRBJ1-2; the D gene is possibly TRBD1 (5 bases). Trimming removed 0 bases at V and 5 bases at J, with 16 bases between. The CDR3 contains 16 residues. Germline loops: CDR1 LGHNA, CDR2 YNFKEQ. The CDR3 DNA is TGTGCCAGCAGCCAAGAGGCCGGGACTAGTTCTTATGGCTACACCTTC. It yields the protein CASSQEAGTSSYGYTF.

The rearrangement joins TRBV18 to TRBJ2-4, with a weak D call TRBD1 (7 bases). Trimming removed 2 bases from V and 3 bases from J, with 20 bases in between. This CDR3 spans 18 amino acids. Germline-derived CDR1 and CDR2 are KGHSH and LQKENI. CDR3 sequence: CASSPGPHRGLVKNIQYF. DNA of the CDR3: TGTGCCAGCTCACCAGGACCCCACAGGGGACTGGTCAAAAACATTCAGTACTTC.

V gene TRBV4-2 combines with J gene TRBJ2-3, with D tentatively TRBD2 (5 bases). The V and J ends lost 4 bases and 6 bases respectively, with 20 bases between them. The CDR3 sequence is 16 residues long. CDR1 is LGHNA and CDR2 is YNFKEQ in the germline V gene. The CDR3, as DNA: TGTGCCAGCAGCCCCCGTGAGGGTCTGATCGGCGATACGCAGTATTTT. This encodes CASSPREGLIGDTQYF.

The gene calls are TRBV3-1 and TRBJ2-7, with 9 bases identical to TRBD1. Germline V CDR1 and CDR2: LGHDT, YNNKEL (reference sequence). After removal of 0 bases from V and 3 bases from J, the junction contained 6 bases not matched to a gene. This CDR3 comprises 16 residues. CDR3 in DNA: TGTGCCAGCAGCCAAGATTGGCGGGACAGGGACTACGAGCAGTACTTC. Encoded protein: CASSQDWRDRDYEQYF.

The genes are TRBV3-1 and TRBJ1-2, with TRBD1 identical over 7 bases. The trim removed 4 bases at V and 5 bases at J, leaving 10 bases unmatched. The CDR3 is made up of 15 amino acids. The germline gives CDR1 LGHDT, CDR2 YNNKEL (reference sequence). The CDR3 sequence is CASSPLTGIRYGYTF. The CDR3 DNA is TGTGCCAGCAGCCCTCTGACAGGGATAAGATATGGCTACACCTTC.

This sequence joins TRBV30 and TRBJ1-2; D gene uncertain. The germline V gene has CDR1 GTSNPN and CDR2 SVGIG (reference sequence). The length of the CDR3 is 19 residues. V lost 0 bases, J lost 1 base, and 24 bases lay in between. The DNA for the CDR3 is TGTGCCTGGAGTGTACACCTAGGCAGCGAAACCAGATATAACTATGGCTACACCTTC. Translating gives CAWSVHLGSETRYNYGYTF.

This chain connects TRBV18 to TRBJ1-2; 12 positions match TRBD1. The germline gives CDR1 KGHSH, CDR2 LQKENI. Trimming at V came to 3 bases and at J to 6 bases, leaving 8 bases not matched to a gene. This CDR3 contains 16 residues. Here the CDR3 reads CASSPSGTGGVDGYTF. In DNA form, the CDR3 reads TGTGCCAGCTCACCCTCCGGGACAGGGGGCGTTGATGGCTACACCTTC. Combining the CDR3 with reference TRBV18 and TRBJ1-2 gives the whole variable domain NAGVMQNPRHLVRRRGQEARLRCSPMKGHSHVYWYRQLPEEGLKFMVYLQKENIIDESGMPKERFSAEFPKEGPSILRIQQVVRGDSAAYFCASSPSGTGGVDGYTFGSGTRLTVV.

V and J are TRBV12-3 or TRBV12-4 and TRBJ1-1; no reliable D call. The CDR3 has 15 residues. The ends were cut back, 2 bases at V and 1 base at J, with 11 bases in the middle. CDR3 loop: CASSLRNSRNTEAFF. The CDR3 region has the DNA TGTGCCAGCAGTTTACGTAACAGTAGGAACACTGAAGCTTTCTTT.